This entry lists 28 T cell receptor beta chains sequenced from one sample in a study of response to subunit inactivated influenza vaccine. TCRdb re-called the RT-PCR reads with MiXCR, one entry per CDR3 protein. The data contain approximately 500,000 distinct CDR3 sequences, less than 25% of them singletons. These same data were also listed under a study on T cells expressing NK-cell markers. This second study notes: A 5'RACE template switching approach incorporating UMIs was used to make TCR beta cDNA.

The input for sequencing was CD4+ T cells sorted from PBMCs, taken roughly 13 days after vaccination. The receptors come from a man aged 50-59 years who received an inactivated influenza vaccine.

The chain is built from TRBV5-1 and TRBJ2-7; TRBD1 matches at 7 bases. The CDR3 spans 15 residues. V lost 2 bases, J lost 4 bases, and 9 bases stayed unmatched. Germline V gives CDR1 SGHRS, CDR2 YFSETQ. This CDR3 reads CASSFLRGREYEQYF. CDR3 in DNA: TGCGCCAGCAGCTTTTTAAGGGGGCGCGAATACGAGCAGTACTTC.

This chain connects TRBV12-3 or TRBV12-4 to TRBJ1-1; weak D call: TRBD1 (5 bases). The V gene lost 3 bases and the J gene lost 5 bases, with 13 bases spanning the gap. The CDR3 is 14 amino acids. CDR3 amino acids: CASSFWEKGTEAFF. DNA of the CDR3: TGTGCCAGCAGTTTTTGGGAAAAGGGGACTGAAGCTTTCTTT.

At least ten counts were recorded for this clonotype. V gene TRBV6-1 combines with J gene TRBJ2-2; the D gene is possibly TRBD1 (5 bases). Trimming shortened V by 5 bases and J by 3 bases, and 13 bases separated the two germline ends. Per germline, CDR1 MNHNS and CDR2 SASEGT. The CDR3 contains 15 residues. The CDR3 DNA reads TGTGCCAGCAGTAGCCCGCAGGGTGACACCGGGGAGCTGTTTTTT. Residues: CASSSPQGDTGELFF.

This chain links TRBV24-1 with TRBJ2-5; D ambiguous. Germline V CDR1 and CDR2: KGHDR, SFDVKD. V lost 5 bases, J lost 1 base, and 13 bases lay in between. The CDR3 totals 15 residues. The CDR3 region is CATSAQLGAQETQYF. The DNA for the CDR3 is TGTGCCACCAGTGCCCAGCTGGGCGCCCAAGAGACCCAGTACTTC.

The rearrangement links TRBV5-1 to TRBJ2-1, with 9 bases lining up with TRBD1. There are 16 residues in the CDR3. Germline V gives CDR1 SGHRS, CDR2 YFSETQ. V shed 2 bases and J 3 bases; nucleotides not matched to a gene: 6. CDR3 bases: TGCGCCAGCAGCTTAACCACAGGGGGCGTCTACAATGAGCAGTTCTTC. It is translated as CASSLTTGGVYNEQFF.

The table lists this clonotype with a few counts. The V and J genes are TRBV18 and TRBJ2-1, with TRBD2 matching 9 bases. Trimming took 3 bases from V and 6 from J; bases not matched to a gene: 6. The CDR3 runs 15 residues. Germline CDR1 and CDR2: KGHSH and LQKENI. CDR3 region: CASSPRGLASNEQFF. CDR3 coding DNA: TGTGCCAGCTCACCTCGTGGACTAGCGAGCAATGAGCAGTTCTTC.

The gene calls are TRBV11-2 and TRBJ2-7; TRBD1 agrees at 7 bases. The germline V gene has CDR1 SGHAT and CDR2 FQNNGV. CDR3 size: 17 residues. V lost 6 bases, J lost 4 bases, and 18 bases stayed unmatched. CDR3 sequence: CASRPTGQASFWYEQYF. As DNA, the CDR3 is TGTGCCAGCAGGCCTACCGGACAGGCTTCCTTCTGGTACGAGCAGTACTTC.

Ten or more counts support this clonotype. The gene calls are TRBV11-2 and TRBJ2-1; D is perhaps TRBD2 (5 bases). The germline gives CDR1 SGHAT, CDR2 FQNNGV. V gave up 0 bases and J gave up 9 bases, with 24 bases separating them. The CDR3 extends over 18 amino acids. CDR3 nucleotide sequence: TGTGCCAGCAGCTTAGATCCCCAATGGGAGAAAAAACGGCGTGAGCAGTTCTTC. Encoded protein: CASSLDPQWEKKRREQFF.

V usage is TRBV29-1 and J usage is TRBJ1-2; no reliable D call. The V gene's germline CDR1 is SQVTM and CDR2 ANQGSEA. Trimming removed 1 base from V and 8 bases from J, with 11 bases in between. This CDR3 is 12 amino acids long. CDR3 DNA sequence: TGCAGCGTTGAAGGAACCGTGACAGGCTACACCTTC. This translates into CSVEGTVTGYTF.

The chain is built from TRBV4-2 and TRBJ1-4; the match to TRBD1 covers 9 bases. J gave up 8 bases and V 2 bases, and 15 bases lay outside the gene matches. This CDR3 spans 18 amino acids. The germline V gene has CDR1 LGHNA and CDR2 YNFKEQ. DNA for the CDR3: TGTGCCAGCAGCCAAAACCGGGACAGGGTCATCTTGGGGGAAAAACTGTTTTTT. Protein: CASSQNRDRVILGEKLFF.

The chain carries TRBV7-8 and TRBJ2-1; 9 bases fit TRBD1. The trim removed 5 bases at V and 1 base at J, leaving 3 bases unmatched. Per germline, CDR1 SGHVS and CDR2 FQNEAQ. The CDR3 consists of 15 residues. The CDR3 sequence: CASSATGGSYNEQFF. Written as DNA, the CDR3 is TGTGCCAGCAGCGCGACAGGGGGGTCCTACAATGAGCAGTTCTTC.

The genes are TRBV6-5 and TRBJ1-5; D unresolved. Trimming removed 0 bases at V and 7 bases at J, with 10 bases between. Germline CDR1 reads MNHEY; CDR2 reads SVGAGI. The CDR3 is 14 residues long. The CDR3 DNA sequence: TGTGCCAGCAGTTACTCTGGAAGGGTACAGCCCCAGCATTTT. Translation: CASSYSGRVQPQHF.

This clonotype has a handful of counts. This CDR3 is CASSDLAGSITDTQYF. CDR3 bases: TGTGCCAGCAGCGACCTAGCGGGATCGATTACGGATACGCAGTATTTT. V usage is TRBV3-1 and J usage is TRBJ2-3, with 9 bases identical to TRBD2. V shed 5 bases and J 6 bases; nucleotides not matched to a gene: 12. The CDR3 covers 16 residues. Germline values: CDR1 LGHDT, CDR2 YNNKEL (reference sequence).

This clonotype came up a few times. The chain recombines TRBV12-3 or TRBV12-4 with TRBJ1-2; TRBD1 might be the D (6 bases). The CDR3 has 16 residues. V shed 3 bases and J shed 4 bases, with 18 bases lying between them. CDR3 bases: TGTGCCAGCAGTTTTTCAGCCCGGGGGCCTAGCTATGGCTACACCTTC. This codes for CASSFSARGPSYGYTF.

The chain is built from TRBV2 and TRBJ1-3; D call uncertain. V gave up 2 bases and J gave up 0 bases, with 5 bases separating them. The CDR3 totals 14 residues. Germline loops: CDR1 SNHLY, CDR2 FYNNEI. CDR3 DNA sequence: TGTGCCAGCAGTGAATTGATCTCTGGAAACACCATATATTTT. It translates to CASSELISGNTIYF.

This clonotype has more than one count but fewer than ten. The rearrangement uses TRBV9 and TRBJ1-2; no reliable D call. There are 14 residues in the CDR3. V shed 3 bases and J shed 4 bases, with 13 bases lying between them. Germline-derived CDR1 and CDR2 are SGDLS and YYNGEE. CDR3 sequence reads: CASSATAASYGYTF. The CDR3 DNA reads TGTGCCAGCAGCGCAACGGCGGCATCCTATGGCTACACCTTC.

The chain couples TRBV7-2 to TRBJ2-7; D assignment may be TRBD1 or TRBD2 (5 bases each). V was pared by 3 bases and J by 0 bases, with 12 bases between. This CDR3 is 15 amino acids long. Germline V gene data show CDR1 as SGHTA and CDR2 as FQGNSA. CDR3 bases: TGTGCCAGCAGCTTCTTCTCGGGGACCTCCTACGAGCAGTACTTC. Its protein is CASSFFSGTSYEQYF.

V is TRBV20-1 and J is TRBJ1-2; TRBD1 matches 10 bases. The CDR3 is 13 amino acids. V was pared by 3 bases and J by 7 bases, with 5 bases of the junction left unmatched. Germline CDR1 DFQATT, CDR2 SNEGSKA (reference sequence). The CDR3 coding sequence is TGCAGTGCTAGGGTCGGGACAGGGGCTGGCTACACCTTC. It encodes CSARVGTGAGYTF.

This clonotype occurred a few times. This CDR3 reads CASSAQRARGKETQYF. The CDR3 DNA reads as TGTGCCAGCAGCGCCCAAAGGGCGAGGGGTAAAGAGACCCAGTACTTC. The chain carries TRBV6-1 and TRBJ2-5; D could derive from TRBD1 or TRBD2 (5 bases each). Germline V gene sequence: CDR1 MNHNS, CDR2 SASEGT. This CDR3 is 16 amino acids long. V lost 6 bases and J 3 bases, leaving 20 bases between the germline ends.

This clonotype has more than one count but fewer than ten. The chain uses TRBV4-2 and TRBJ1-2; D is unresolved. The V gene's germline CDR1 is LGHNA and CDR2 YNFKEQ. The V end was cut by 4 bases, the J end by 0 bases, with 15 bases between. The length of the CDR3 is 16 residues. The DNA for the CDR3 is TGTGCCAGCAGCCTCCTTCTTTTGCAAACTAACTATGGCTACACCTTC. Translating gives CASSLLLLQTNYGYTF.

The J gene is TRBJ2-5, the V gene TRBV11-2; 13 bases match TRBD2. Germline CDR1 is SGHAT and CDR2 is FQNNGV. V dropped 5 bases and J dropped 2; count of bases not matched to a gene: 14. The CDR3 runs to 19 residues. CDR3 in amino acids: CASSPHSWLGLAGQETQYF. CDR3 bases: TGTGCCAGCAGCCCCCACTCCTGGTTGGGACTAGCGGGACAAGAGACCCAGTACTTC.

The J gene is TRBJ2-1, the V gene TRBV5-1, with 8 bases lining up with TRBD2. J was trimmed by 6 bases and V by 0 bases; bases with no gene match: 8. The CDR3 totals 16 residues. CDR1 and CDR2 from the germline V gene are SGHRS and YFSETQ. The DNA for the CDR3 is TGCGCCAGCAGCTTGGCCGGAAACGGGGGGGCCAATGAGCAGTTCTTC. This translates into CASSLAGNGGANEQFF.

V gene TRBV29-1 combines with J gene TRBJ1-6; TRBD1 agrees at 8 bases. The CDR3 sequence is 13 residues long. Germline V gene data show CDR1 as SQVTM and CDR2 as ANQGSEA. Unmatched junction bases numbered 5, after V lost 5 bases and J lost 8 bases. This CDR3 reads CSVKQGDDSPLHF. In DNA, the CDR3 is TGCAGCGTTAAACAGGGGGATGATTCACCCCTCCACTTT.

The rearrangement links TRBV20-1 to TRBJ2-2, with D uncertain. Between the trimmed V and J ends, which lost 0 bases and 4 bases, there was a span of 6 bases. Germline V gives CDR1 DFQATT, CDR2 SNEGSKA (reference sequence). This CDR3 comprises 13 residues. This CDR3 reads CSARDGFTGELFF. In nucleotides, the CDR3 is TGCAGTGCTAGAGACGGCTTCACCGGGGAGCTGTTTTTT.

This clonotype was seen more than once but under ten times. The genes are TRBV6-2 or TRBV6-3 and TRBJ2-5; D not certain. The length of the CDR3 is 16 residues. Germline CDR1 reads MNHEY; CDR2 reads SVGEGT. V was trimmed by 0 bases and J by 0 bases, leaving 11 bases between them. The DNA for the CDR3 is TGTGCCAGCAGTTACTCTGTCAGGAGCAACCAAGAGACCCAGTACTTC. As protein: CASSYSVRSNQETQYF.

This CDR3 is CATSRLFSGRSLYEQYF. CDR3 sequence (DNA): TGTGCCACCAGCAGACTATTTAGCGGGAGGTCTCTCTACGAGCAGTACTTC. V and J are TRBV15 and TRBJ2-7; 10 nucleotides align to TRBD2. Germline V gene data show CDR1 as LNHNV and CDR2 as YYDKDF (reference sequence). CDR3 length: 17 residues. V shed 2 bases and J 3 bases; nucleotides not matched to a gene: 10.

This clonotype came up a few times. The rearrangement uses TRBV12-3 or TRBV12-4 and TRBJ1-2, with 8 bases identical to TRBD1. With V trimmed by 4 bases and J by 2 bases, 9 bases remained unmatched. The length of the CDR3 is 16 residues. The CDR3 loop is CASSSYRDRKNYGYTF. The CDR3 DNA follows: TGTGCCAGCAGTTCATACCGGGACAGGAAAAACTATGGCTACACCTTC.

This rearrangement joins TRBV20-1 to TRBJ2-7; 8 nucleotides match TRBD1. This CDR3 is 10 amino acids long. Germline CDR1 reads DFQATT; CDR2 reads SNEGSKA (reference sequence). V lost 7 bases to trimming and J lost 12 bases; unmatched junction nucleotides: 8. The CDR3 region has the DNA TGCAGTGTTAGTGGACAGGGCCGGTACTTC. Protein product: CSVSGQGRYF.